The clone carrying this T cell receptor (beta chain) showed up many times. Combining iRepertoire HTBI primers with Arm-PCR of CDR3 regions, the authors built TCR beta libraries. Via MiXCR, TCRdb re-called the multiplex PCR reads, giving one row per CDR3 protein. The data show about 440,000 distinct CDR3 sequences, with 15% seen just once and approximately 15% held by the top ten. These data come from a study of regulatory T cells in long-lasting Graves disease. Germline V gene sequence: CDR1 DFQATT, CDR2 SNEGSKA (reference sequence). V was pared by 6 bases and J by 0 bases, with 0 bases of the junction left unmatched. CDR3 length: 14 residues. Time point: newly diagnosed GD, antithyroid drugs for less than 3 months. PBMCs provided the RNA from which the TCR library was made. These data are also associated with another study on T cells in Graves' hyperthyroidism and ophthalmopathy.

The chain uses TRBV20-1 and TRBJ2-1; 12 nucleotides agree with TRBD2. This sequence was found in a woman aged 25-40 years with Graves disease. Sequenced material: peripheral blood mononuclear cells (PBMCs), taken at new diagnosis, from a patient treated with antithyroid drugs. CDR3 sequence (DNA): TGCAGTGCGACTAGCGGGAGCTCCTACAATGAGCAGTTCTTC. It yields the protein CSATSGSSYNEQFF.